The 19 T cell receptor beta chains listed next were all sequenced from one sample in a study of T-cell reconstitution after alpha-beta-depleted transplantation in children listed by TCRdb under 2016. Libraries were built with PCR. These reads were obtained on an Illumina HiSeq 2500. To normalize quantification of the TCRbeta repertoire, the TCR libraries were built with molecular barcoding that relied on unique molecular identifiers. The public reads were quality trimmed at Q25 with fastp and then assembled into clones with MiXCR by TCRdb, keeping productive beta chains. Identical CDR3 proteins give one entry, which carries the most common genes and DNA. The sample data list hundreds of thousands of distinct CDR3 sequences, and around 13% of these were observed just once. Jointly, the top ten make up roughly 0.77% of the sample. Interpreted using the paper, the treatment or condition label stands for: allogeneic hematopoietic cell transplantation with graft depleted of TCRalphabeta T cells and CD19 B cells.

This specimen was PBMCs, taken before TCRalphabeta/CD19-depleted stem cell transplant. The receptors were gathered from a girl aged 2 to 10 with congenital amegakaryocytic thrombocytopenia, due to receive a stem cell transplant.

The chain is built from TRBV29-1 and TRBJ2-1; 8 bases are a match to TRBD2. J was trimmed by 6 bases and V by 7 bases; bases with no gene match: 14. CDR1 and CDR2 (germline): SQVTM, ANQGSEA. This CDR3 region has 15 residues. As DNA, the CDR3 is TGCAGCGCCAGACCGGGACTAGGCTTATTCAATGAGCAGTTCTTC. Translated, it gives CSARPGLGLFNEQFF.

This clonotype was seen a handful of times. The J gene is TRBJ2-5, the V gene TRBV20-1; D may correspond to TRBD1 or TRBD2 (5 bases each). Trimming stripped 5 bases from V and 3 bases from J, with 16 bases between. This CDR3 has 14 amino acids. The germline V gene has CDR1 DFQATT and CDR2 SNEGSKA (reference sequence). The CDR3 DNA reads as TGCAGTGCTGCGGTCGGGGCATCCGAAGAGACCCAGTACTTC. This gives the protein CSAAVGASEETQYF.

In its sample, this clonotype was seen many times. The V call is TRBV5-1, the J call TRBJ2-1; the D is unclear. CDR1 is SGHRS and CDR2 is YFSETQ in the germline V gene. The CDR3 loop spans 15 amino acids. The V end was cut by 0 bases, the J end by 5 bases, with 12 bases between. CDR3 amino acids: CASSLARLVDNEQFF. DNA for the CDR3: TGCGCCAGCAGCTTGGCTCGACTCGTTGACAATGAGCAGTTCTTC.

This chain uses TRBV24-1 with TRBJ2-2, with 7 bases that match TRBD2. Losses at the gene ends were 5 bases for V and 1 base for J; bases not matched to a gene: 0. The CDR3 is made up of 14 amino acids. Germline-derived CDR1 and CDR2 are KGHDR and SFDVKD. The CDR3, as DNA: TGTGCCACCAGTGTAGCGGGGAACACCGGGGAGCTGTTTTTT. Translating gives CATSVAGNTGELFF.

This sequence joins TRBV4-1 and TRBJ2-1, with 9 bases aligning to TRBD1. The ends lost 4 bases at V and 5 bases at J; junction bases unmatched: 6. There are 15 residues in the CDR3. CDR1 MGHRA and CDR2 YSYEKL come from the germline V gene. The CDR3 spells CASSRPGQGDNEQFF. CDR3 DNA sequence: TGCGCCAGCAGCCGACCGGGACAGGGAGACAATGAGCAGTTCTTC.

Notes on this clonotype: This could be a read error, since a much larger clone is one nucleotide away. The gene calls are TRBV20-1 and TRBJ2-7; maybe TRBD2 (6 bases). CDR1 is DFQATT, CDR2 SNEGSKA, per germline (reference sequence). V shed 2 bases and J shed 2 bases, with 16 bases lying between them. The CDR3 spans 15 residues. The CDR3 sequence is CSARRLVGGTYEQYF. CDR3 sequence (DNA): TGCAGTGCTAGACGCCTAGTGGGAGGTACCTACGAGCAGTACTTC.

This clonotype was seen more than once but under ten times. The CDR3 region is CASSPGEGPQHF. CDR3 nucleotides: TGTGCCAGCTCACCGGGGGAGGGGCCCCAGCATTTT. This sequence joins TRBV18 and TRBJ1-5; TRBD1 might be the D (5 bases). Germline V gives CDR1 KGHSH, CDR2 LQKENI. The CDR3 covers 12 residues. Trimming pared 3 bases from V and 9 bases from J, leaving 9 bases between.

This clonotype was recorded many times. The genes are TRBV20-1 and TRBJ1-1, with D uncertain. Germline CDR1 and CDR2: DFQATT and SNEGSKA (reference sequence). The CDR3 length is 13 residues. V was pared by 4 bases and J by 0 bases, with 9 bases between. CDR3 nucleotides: TGCAGTGCTATTTCCGGGATGAACACTGAAGCTTTCTTT. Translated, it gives CSAISGMNTEAFF.

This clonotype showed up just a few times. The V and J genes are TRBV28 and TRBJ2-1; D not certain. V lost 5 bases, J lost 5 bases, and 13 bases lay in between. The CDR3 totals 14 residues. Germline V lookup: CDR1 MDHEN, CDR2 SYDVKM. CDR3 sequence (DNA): TGTGCCAGCAGTCGGGCCCCCCGGAACAATGAGCAGTTCTTC. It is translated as CASSRAPRNNEQFF. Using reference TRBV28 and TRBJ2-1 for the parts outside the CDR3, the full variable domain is DVKVTQSSRYLVKRTGEKVFLECVQDMDHENMFWYRQDPGLGLRLIYFSYDVKMKEKGDIPEGYSVSREKKERFSLILESASTNQTSMYLCASSRAPRNNEQFFGPGTRLTVL.

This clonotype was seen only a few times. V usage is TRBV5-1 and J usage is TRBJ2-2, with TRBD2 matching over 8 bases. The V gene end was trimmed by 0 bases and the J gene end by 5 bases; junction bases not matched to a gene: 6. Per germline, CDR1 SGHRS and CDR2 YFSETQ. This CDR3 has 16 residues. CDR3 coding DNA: TGCGCCAGCAGCTTGGGAGCGGGAGTTGAGACCGGGGAGCTGTTTTTT. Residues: CASSLGAGVETGELFF.

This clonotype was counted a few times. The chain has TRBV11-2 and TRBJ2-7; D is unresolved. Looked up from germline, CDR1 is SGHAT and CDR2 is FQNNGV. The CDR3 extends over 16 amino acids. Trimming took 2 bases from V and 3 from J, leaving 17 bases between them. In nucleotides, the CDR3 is TGTGCCAGCAGCTTAAAAGGCCCCCATTCGGACTACGAGCAGTACTTC. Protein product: CASSLKGPHSDYEQYF.

The CDR3 loop is CASQVGTSTNIQYF. For the CDR3, the DNA is TGTGCCAGCCAGGTCGGGACCTCGACAAACATTCAGTACTTC. The gene calls are TRBV2 and TRBJ2-4; D assignment may be TRBD1 or TRBD2 (5 bases each). Germline CDR1 reads SNHLY; CDR2 reads FYNNEI. The CDR3 runs 14 residues. V shed 8 bases and J shed 6 bases, with 17 bases lying between them.

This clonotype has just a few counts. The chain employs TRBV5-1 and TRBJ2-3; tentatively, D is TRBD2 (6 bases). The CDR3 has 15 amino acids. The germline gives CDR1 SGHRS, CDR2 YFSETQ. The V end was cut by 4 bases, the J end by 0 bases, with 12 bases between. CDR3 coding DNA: TGCGCCAGCAGCAGCGACGGAGGGAGCACAGATACGCAGTATTTT. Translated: CASSSDGGSTDTQYF. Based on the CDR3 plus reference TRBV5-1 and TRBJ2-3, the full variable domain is KAGVTQTPRYLIKTRGQQVTLSCSPISGHRSVSWYQQTPGQGLQFLFEYFSETQRNKGNFPGRFSGRQFSNSRSEMNVSTLELGDSALYLCASSSDGGSTDTQYFGPGTRLTVL.

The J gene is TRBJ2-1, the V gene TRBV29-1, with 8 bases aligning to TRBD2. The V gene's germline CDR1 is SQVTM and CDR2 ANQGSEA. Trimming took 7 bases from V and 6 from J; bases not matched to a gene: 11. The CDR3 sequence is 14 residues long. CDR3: CSGLAGSGTNEQFF. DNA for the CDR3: TGCAGCGGATTAGCGGGATCGGGTACCAATGAGCAGTTCTTC.

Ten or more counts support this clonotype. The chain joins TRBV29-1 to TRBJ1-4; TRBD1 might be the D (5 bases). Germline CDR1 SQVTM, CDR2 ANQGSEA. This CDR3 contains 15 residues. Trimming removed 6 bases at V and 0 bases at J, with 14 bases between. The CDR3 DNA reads TGCAGCGTCCCGACAGCTTGTGCAACTAATGAAAAACTGTTTTTT. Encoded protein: CSVPTACATNEKLFF.

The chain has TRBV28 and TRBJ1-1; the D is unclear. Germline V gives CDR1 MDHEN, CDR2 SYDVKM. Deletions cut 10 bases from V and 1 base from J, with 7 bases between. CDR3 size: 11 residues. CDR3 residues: CATRWNTEAFF. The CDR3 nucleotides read TGTGCCACCCGTTGGAACACTGAAGCTTTCTTT.

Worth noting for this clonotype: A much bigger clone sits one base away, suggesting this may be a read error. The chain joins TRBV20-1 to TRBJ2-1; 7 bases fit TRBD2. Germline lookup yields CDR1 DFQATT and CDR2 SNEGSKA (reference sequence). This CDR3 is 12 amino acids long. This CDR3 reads CSARGLFNKQFF. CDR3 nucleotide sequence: TGCAGTGCTAGGGGACTATTCAATAAGCAGTTCTTC.

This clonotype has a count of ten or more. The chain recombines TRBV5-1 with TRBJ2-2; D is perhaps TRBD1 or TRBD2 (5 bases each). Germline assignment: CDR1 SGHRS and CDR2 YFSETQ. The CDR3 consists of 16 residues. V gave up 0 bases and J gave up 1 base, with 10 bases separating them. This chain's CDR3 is CASSLEGTENTGELFF. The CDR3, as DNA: TGCGCCAGCAGCTTGGAGGGGACGGAGAACACCGGGGAGCTGTTTTTT.

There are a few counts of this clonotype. This CDR3 reads CSAFSGRAGLETDTQYF. The CDR3 DNA follows: TGCAGTGCCTTTAGCGGGAGGGCCGGGTTGGAGACAGATACGCAGTATTTT. The V and J genes are TRBV20-1 and TRBJ2-3; 11 bases map to TRBD2. Germline V lookup: CDR1 DFQATT, CDR2 SNEGSKA (reference sequence). Trimming took 6 bases from V and 3 from J; bases not matched to a gene: 14. The CDR3 covers 17 residues.